This T cell receptor beta chain derives from a study of blood T cell repertoires in COVID-19 (dated by TCRdb to 2018 to 2020). Context from the whole study: Samples from collaborators originated in the United States, Italy and Spain and spanned both the acute and convalescent phases of COVID-19. The material from the prospective study consisted of cDNA or gDNA derived from T cells, B-cell-depleted T cells, or PBMCs. The dataset comprised deeply sampled blood TCRbeta repertoires from subjects exposed to, actively infected with, or recovered from COVID-19. The repertoires were released in a freely available public database meant as a resource for research on the immune response to SARS-CoV-2. Samples were obtained from the ongoing ImmuneRACE study (first 160 participants) and from about 1,300 subjects provided by 6 global collaborators. Sample metadata almost always included a de-identified subject ID, COVID-19 status, age in years and sex. Where available, HLA class I and class II types were taken from metadata supplied by the sample provider and were not determined by assay-based typing.

Trimming costs V 3 bases and J 4 bases, and their ends lie 9 bases apart. From a lookup of the germline V gene, CDR1 and CDR2 are SGHTA and FQGNSA. The CDR3 starts with the cysteine, ends with the phenylalanine, and has 13 residues. Of all the DNA, just the CDR3 is kept, 39 bases in frame from base 1. General conclusions and limits of the study: How much clinical and demographic metadata was included differed by source and by participant, and the metadata was provided uncurated.

Regarding this clone: Its target antigen remains unknown. Base qualities are missing; no much larger clone stands one base away.

Collaborating institutions collected whole blood in K2EDTA tubes following their own protocols. Collaborator samples were shipped for TCRbeta analysis as frozen whole blood, isolated PBMCs, or DNA extracted from either sample type. The immunoSEQ Assay, a bias-controlled multiplex PCR, was used to amplify TCRbeta CDR3 regions from genomic DNA. Under the source paper's analysis protocol: Nucleated cell counts per sample were estimated from amplification of reference gene primers within the assay. To quantify the absolute abundance of each unique TCRbeta CDR3 rearrangement, sequence reads were collapsed and filtered. For each sample, productive Simpson clonality was calculated as the square root of Simpson's diversity index over productive rearrangements. Sourced from immuneACCESS, this table was stored by TCRdb with only in-frame sequences that have V and J called. A share of the clones is absent; for the studies checked, an unresolved V gene accounts for under half, and the remainder has no known explanation. The DNA gave D and trimming, while V, J and clone size come from that table. In this sample the table shows around 250,000 clones, more than 65% of which occur a single time. The leading ten clones occupy under 5% of the sample.

This receptor chain uses TRBV7-2 and TRBJ1-2; no D gene can be assigned with confidence. The source of this sequence is a man in his forties or fifties with active or convalescent COVID-19. Sequenced: peripheral blood. The CDR3 reads CASSLEVGYGYTF. The DNA sequence is TGTGCCAGCAGCTTGGAGGTCGGCTATGGCTACACCTTC.